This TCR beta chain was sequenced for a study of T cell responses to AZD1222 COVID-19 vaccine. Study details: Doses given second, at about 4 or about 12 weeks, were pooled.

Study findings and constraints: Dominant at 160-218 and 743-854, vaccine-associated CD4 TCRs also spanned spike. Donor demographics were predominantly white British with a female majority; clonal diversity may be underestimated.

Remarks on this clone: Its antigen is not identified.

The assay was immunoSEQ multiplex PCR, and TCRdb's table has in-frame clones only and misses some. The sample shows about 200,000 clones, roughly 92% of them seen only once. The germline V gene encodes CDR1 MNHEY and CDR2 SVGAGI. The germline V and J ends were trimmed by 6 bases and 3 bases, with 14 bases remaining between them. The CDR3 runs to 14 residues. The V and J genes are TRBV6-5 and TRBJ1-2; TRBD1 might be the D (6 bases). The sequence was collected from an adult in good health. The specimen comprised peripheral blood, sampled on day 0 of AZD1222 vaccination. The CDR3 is CASRPTGGHYGYTF. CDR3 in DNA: TGTGCCAGCAGGCCAACCGGGGGCCACTATGGCTACACCTTC.